The subject of this entry is one TCR beta chain. Amplification targeted TCR beta CDR3 regions from RNA transcripts. HTBI primers were the set used in a first-round RT-PCR of the TCR CDR3. TCRdb independently ran MiXCR on the multiplex PCR reads; one entry per CDR3 protein. The data contain around 580,000 distinct CDR3 sequences, 16% of them singletons. The authors deemed Graves' hyperthyroidism stable absent ophthalmopathy progression within 18 months. The PBMCs were sourced from fresh peripheral blood (more than 8.5 ml). This specimen comes from a study of T cells in Graves' hyperthyroidism and ophthalmopathy. Across the whole study: The authors collected peripheral blood at initial diagnosis, before any treatment.

Looked up from germline, CDR1 is LGHNA and CDR2 is YSLEER. Trimming removed 4 bases from V and 0 bases from J, with 15 bases in between. This CDR3 is built from 16 residues. This sequence originates from a woman aged 18-30 years with Graves' hyperthyroidism. Sequencing used blood. The chain couples TRBV4-3 to TRBJ2-5; D might be TRBD2 (5 bases). Here the CDR3 reads CASSPSGLGYQETQYF. DNA of the CDR3: TGCGCCAGCAGCCCCAGCGGCCTCGGGTACCAAGAGACCCAGTACTTC.